These 18 T cell receptor beta chains were all obtained from the same sample, sequenced in a study of OX40 agonist ivuxolimab in advanced cancers. Libraries were prepared by immunoSEQ multiplex PCR; TCRdb keeps only in-frame clonotypes and omits some of them. The table shows tens of thousands of clones, with approximately 86% occurring only once. This sample comprised CD4+ or CD8+ T cells sorted from blood, obtained in a trial of the OX40 agonist ivuxolimab. The receptors were gathered from an adult with an advanced solid tumor such as melanoma, head and neck, liver or kidney cancer.

The CDR3, as DNA: TGTGCCAGCAGCTTGGATTGGGTAGACGGCTACACCTTC. Translation gives CASSLDWVDGYTF. The chain links TRBV5-4 to TRBJ1-2; D not resolved. This CDR3 spans 13 amino acids. Between the trimmed V and J ends, which lost 0 bases and 8 bases, there was a span of 11 bases. Germline values: CDR1 SGHNT, CDR2 YYREEE (reference sequence).

The chain joins TRBV7-3 to TRBJ2-2, with TRBD1 matching over 9 bases. Unmatched junction bases numbered 7, after V lost 5 bases and J lost 3 bases. CDR3 length equals 16 residues. The germline V gene has CDR1 SGHTA and CDR2 FQGTGA. Here the CDR3 reads CASSPDRGLYTGELFF. The DNA for the CDR3 is TGTGCCAGCAGCCCGGACAGGGGACTGTACACCGGGGAGCTGTTTTTT.

The chain links TRBV19 to TRBJ1-1; tentative D call: TRBD1 (6 bases). Trimming took off 6 bases at V and 5 bases at J, with 13 bases between the two ends. The length of the CDR3 is 13 residues. Germline loops: CDR1 LNHDA, CDR2 SQIVND (reference sequence). The chain's CDR3 is CASRTTGSTEAFF. The CDR3 DNA is TGTGCCAGTAGGACAACAGGGAGTACTGAAGCTTTCTTT.

This chain links TRBV2 with TRBJ1-1; D might be TRBD1 (6 bases). V lost 6 bases to trimming and J lost 0 bases, with 11 bases between them. Looked up from germline, CDR1 is SNHLY and CDR2 is FYNNEI. CDR3 length: 14 amino acids. CDR3: CASSPGDLNTEAFF. DNA of the CDR3: TGTGCCAGCAGCCCAGGGGATTTGAACACTGAAGCTTTCTTT.

V gene TRBV19 combines with J gene TRBJ2-1; no firm D call. Between the trimmed V and J ends, which lost 7 bases and 0 bases, there was a span of 10 bases. The V gene's germline CDR1 is LNHDA and CDR2 SQIVND (reference sequence). The CDR3 extends over 14 amino acids. CDR3 bases: TGTGCCAGTAATATCGGAAGCTCCTACAATGAGCAGTTCTTC. It codes for CASNIGSSYNEQFF. The complete variable domain, with remaining parts taken from reference TRBV19 and TRBJ2-1, reads DGGITQSPKYLFRKEGQNVTLSCEQNLNHDAMYWYRQDPGQGLRLIYYSQIVNDFQKGDIAEGYSVSREKKESFPLTVTSAQKNPTAFYLCASNIGSSYNEQFFGPGTRLTVL.

V and J are TRBV5-1 and TRBJ2-5; possibly TRBD1 for D (5 bases). The ends were cut back, 2 bases at V and 1 base at J, with 9 bases in the middle. The CDR3 runs to 14 residues. Germline V lookup: CDR1 SGHRS, CDR2 YFSETQ. The CDR3 DNA follows: TGCGCCAGCAGCTTCGGACACATCCAAGAGACCCAGTACTTC. It specifies CASSFGHIQETQYF.

DNA of the CDR3: TGCGCCAGCAGTGAGGGCGGGAGACCCTACGAGCAGTACTTC. It is translated as CASSEGGRPYEQYF. V is TRBV10-1 and J is TRBJ2-7, with TRBD2 matching over 7 bases. The germline CDR1 and CDR2 sequences are WNHNN and SYGVQD (reference sequence). With V trimmed by 2 bases and J by 2 bases, 3 bases remained unmatched. The length of the CDR3 is 14 residues.

In its sample, this clone was seen once. This chain joins TRBV4-2 and TRBJ2-1; D is unresolved. Germline CDR1 reads LGHNA; CDR2 reads YNFKEQ. This CDR3 has 14 residues. V lost 8 bases and J 0 bases, leaving 11 bases between the germline ends. CDR3 residues: CASGGLSSYNEQFF. The CDR3 nucleotides read TGTGCCAGCGGTGGCCTTAGCTCCTACAATGAGCAGTTCTTC.

The V and J genes are TRBV7-7 and TRBJ2-3, with a tentative D call TRBD2 (7 bases). The CDR3 sequence is 14 residues long. Per germline, CDR1 SSHAT and CDR2 FNYEAQ (reference sequence). The V end was cut by 1 base, the J end by 6 bases, with 11 bases between. The CDR3 region is CASSLGGGGDTQYF. In DNA form, the CDR3 reads TGTGCCAGCAGCTTAGGGGGGGGCGGGGATACGCAGTATTTT.

This clone is a singleton in its sample. CDR3 DNA: TGTGCCAGCACCCCCCGAGGGGTAGAGACCCAGTACTTC. It encodes CASTPRGVETQYF. The chain uses TRBV6-6 and TRBJ2-5, with D possibly called TRBD1 or TRBD2 (5 bases each). Germline V gene data show CDR1 as MNHNY and CDR2 as SVGAGI (reference sequence). Trimming took 7 bases from V and 4 from J, leaving 13 bases between them. The CDR3 is 13 residues long.

The rearrangement joins TRBV5-6 to TRBJ2-1; TRBD1 is a possible D gene (5 bases). The ends were cut back, 6 bases at V and 9 bases at J, with 19 bases in the middle. The CDR3 length is 14 residues. Germline V gene data show CDR1 as SGHDT and CDR2 as YYEEEE. CDR3 in amino acids: CASTPYYGQGEQFF. The CDR3 DNA follows: TGTGCCAGCACCCCCTACTATGGGCAGGGTGAGCAGTTCTTC.

The chain recombines TRBV28 with TRBJ2-3, with TRBD1 as a possible D gene (6 bases). The germline gives CDR1 MDHEN, CDR2 SYDVKM. The V and J ends lost 1 base and 1 base respectively, with 9 bases between them. The CDR3 covers 15 residues. The CDR3 nucleotides read TGTGCCAGCAGTTTATCACAGGGAGGCACAGATACGCAGTATTTT. It is translated as CASSLSQGGTDTQYF.

This chain uses TRBV28 with TRBJ2-1; TRBD2 aligns across 8 bases. The germline V gene encodes CDR1 MDHEN and CDR2 SYDVKM. This CDR3 comprises 13 residues. With V trimmed by 3 bases and J by 8 bases, 3 bases remained unmatched. CDR3 DNA: TGTGCCAGCAGTTTCAGCGGGAGCGATGAGCAGTTCTTC. The encoded protein is CASSFSGSDEQFF.

The rearrangement uses TRBV10-3 and TRBJ1-6, with 11 bases fitting TRBD1. The CDR3 covers 15 residues. CDR1 is ENHRY, CDR2 SYGVKD, per germline. The V and J ends lost 4 bases and 11 bases, in that order; junction bases with no gene match: 7. The CDR3, as DNA: TGTGCCATCAGTGGCCCGGGACAGGGGGTCGCACCCCTCCACTTT. It is translated as CAISGPGQGVAPLHF.

The table lists this clone with a few counts. The rearrangement links TRBV30 to TRBJ2-5; D is tentatively TRBD1 or TRBD2 (5 bases each). Germline V gene sequence: CDR1 GTSNPN, CDR2 SVGIG (reference sequence). The V and J ends lost 0 bases and 5 bases respectively, with 10 bases between them. This CDR3 is built from 13 residues. The CDR3, as DNA: TGTGCCTGGAGTGTGCCGGGGACGGAGACCCAGTACTTC. Translation: CAWSVPGTETQYF.

This chain uses TRBV29-1 with TRBJ2-2; 9 nucleotides align to TRBD1. CDR1 and CDR2 (germline): SQVTM, ANQGSEA. The CDR3 is 15 residues long. With V trimmed by 6 bases and J by 4 bases, 9 bases remained unmatched. The CDR3 nucleotides are TGCAGCGTCGCCTCGGGACAGGGAGGCACCGGGGAGCTGTTTTTT. It specifies CSVASGQGGTGELFF.

This chain links TRBV18 with TRBJ1-5; D not resolved. Germline-derived CDR1 and CDR2 are KGHSH and LQKENI. Trimming took off 5 bases at V and 3 bases at J, with 11 bases between the two ends. The CDR3 is 14 residues long. This CDR3 is CASSSGMNNQPQHF. The DNA for the CDR3 is TGTGCCAGCTCATCGGGGATGAACAATCAGCCCCAGCATTTT.

This chain joins TRBV10-3 and TRBJ1-4; 7 bases are a match to TRBD1. CDR3 length equals 13 residues. Looked up from germline, CDR1 is ENHRY and CDR2 is SYGVKD. V lost 10 bases, J lost 6 bases, and 8 bases stayed unmatched. This CDR3 is CATRGGWDEKLFF. The DNA of the CDR3 is TGTGCCACTCGAGGGGGCTGGGATGAAAAACTGTTTTTT.